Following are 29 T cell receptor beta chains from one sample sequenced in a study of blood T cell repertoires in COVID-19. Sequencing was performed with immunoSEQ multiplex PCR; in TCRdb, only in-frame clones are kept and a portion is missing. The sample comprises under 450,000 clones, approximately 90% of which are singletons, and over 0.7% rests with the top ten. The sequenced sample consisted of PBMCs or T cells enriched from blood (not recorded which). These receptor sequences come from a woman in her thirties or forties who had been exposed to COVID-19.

The CDR3 reads CAWSMGGTGNTIYF. The CDR3 nucleotides are TGTGCCTGGAGTATGGGGGGGACAGGAAACACCATATATTTT. The chain employs TRBV30 and TRBJ1-3; D possibly corresponds to TRBD1 (6 bases). This CDR3 is 14 amino acids long. V lost 2 bases, J lost 4 bases, and 12 bases lay in between. Germline V gives CDR1 GTSNPN, CDR2 SVGIG (reference sequence).

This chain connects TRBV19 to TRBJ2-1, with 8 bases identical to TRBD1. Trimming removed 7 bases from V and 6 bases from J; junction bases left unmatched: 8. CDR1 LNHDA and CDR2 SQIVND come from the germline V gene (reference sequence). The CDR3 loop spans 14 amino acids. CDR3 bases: TGTGCCAGTACGCCGGGACAGGTAGGCAATGAGCAGTTCTTC. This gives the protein CASTPGQVGNEQFF.

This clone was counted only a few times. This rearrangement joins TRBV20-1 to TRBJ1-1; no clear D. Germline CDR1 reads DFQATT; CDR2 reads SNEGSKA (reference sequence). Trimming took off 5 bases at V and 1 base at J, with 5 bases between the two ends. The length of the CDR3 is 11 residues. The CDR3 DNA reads TGCAGTGCTCCAGAGAACACTGAAGCTTTCTTT. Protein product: CSAPENTEAFF.

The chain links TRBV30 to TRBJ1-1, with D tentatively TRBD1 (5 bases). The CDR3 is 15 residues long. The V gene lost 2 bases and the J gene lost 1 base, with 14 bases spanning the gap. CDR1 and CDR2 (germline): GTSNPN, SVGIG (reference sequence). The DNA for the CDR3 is TGTGCCTGGAGTCCAGGAGGGGCCACGAACACTGAAGCTTTCTTT. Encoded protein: CAWSPGGATNTEAFF.

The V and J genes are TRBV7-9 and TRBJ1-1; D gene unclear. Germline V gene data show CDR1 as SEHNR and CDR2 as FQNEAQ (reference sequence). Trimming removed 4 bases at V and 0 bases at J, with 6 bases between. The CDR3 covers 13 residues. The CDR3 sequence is CASSYNLNTEAFF. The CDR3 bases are TGTGCCAGCAGCTACAACCTGAACACTGAAGCTTTCTTT.

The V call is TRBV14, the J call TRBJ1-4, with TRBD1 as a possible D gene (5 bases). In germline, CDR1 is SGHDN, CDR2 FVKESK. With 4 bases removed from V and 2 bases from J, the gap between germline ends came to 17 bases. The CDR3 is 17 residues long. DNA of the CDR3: TGTGCCAGCAGCCCATGGGAGGGGAGGAATACTAATGAAAAACTGTTTTTT. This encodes CASSPWEGRNTNEKLFF.

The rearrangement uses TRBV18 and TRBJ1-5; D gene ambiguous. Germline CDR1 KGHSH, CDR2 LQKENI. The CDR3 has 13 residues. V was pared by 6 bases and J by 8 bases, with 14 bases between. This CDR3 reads CASSHTPSKPQHF. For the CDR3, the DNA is TGTGCCAGCTCCCACACACCCTCCAAGCCCCAGCATTTT.

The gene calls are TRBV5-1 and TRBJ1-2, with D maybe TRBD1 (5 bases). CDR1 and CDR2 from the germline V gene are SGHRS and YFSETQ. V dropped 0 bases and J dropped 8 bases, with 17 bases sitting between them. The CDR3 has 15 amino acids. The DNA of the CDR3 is TGCGCCAGCAGCTTGGAGACAGTAAAGAGGCAAGGCTACACCTTC. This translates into CASSLETVKRQGYTF.

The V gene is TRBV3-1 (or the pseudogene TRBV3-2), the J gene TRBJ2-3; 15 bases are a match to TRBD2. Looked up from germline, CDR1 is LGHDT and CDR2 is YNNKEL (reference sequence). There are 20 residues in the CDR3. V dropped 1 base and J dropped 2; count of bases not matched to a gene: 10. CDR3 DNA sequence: TGTGCCAGCAGCCAAGGTTCGTCCGGGACTAGCGGGAGGACCACAGATACGCAGTATTTT. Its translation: CASSQGSSGTSGRTTDTQYF.

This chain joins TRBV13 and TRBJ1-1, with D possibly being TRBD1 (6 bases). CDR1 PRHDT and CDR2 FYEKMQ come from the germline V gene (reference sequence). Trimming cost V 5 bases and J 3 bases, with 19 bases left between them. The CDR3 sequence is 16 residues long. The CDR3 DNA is TGTGCCAGCAGCCAATATAAGACAGGAAAGCACACTGAAGCTTTCTTT. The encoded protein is CASSQYKTGKHTEAFF. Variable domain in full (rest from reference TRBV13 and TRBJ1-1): AAGVIQSPRHLIKEKRETATLKCYPIPRHDTVYWYQQGPGQDPQFLISFYEKMQSDKGSIPDRFSAQQFSDYHSELNMSSLELGDSALYFCASSQYKTGKHTEAFFGQGTRLTVV.

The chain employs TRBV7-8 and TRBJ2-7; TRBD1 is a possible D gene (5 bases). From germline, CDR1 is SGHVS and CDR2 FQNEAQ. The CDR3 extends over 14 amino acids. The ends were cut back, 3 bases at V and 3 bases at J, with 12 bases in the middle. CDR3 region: CASSFSDRYYEQYF. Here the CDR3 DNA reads TGTGCCAGCAGCTTCTCCGACAGATACTACGAGCAGTACTTC.

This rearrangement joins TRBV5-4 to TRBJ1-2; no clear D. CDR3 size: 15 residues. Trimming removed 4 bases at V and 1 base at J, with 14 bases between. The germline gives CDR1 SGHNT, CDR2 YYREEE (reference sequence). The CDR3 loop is CASSLPGRDNYGYTF. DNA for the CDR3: TGTGCCAGCAGCCTACCGGGGAGGGATAACTATGGCTACACCTTC.

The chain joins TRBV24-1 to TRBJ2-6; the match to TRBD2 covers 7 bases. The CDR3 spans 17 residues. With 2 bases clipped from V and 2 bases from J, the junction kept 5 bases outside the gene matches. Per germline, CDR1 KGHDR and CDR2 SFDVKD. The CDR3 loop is CATSDSPGRAGANVLTF. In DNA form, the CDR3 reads TGTGCCACCAGTGATTCCCCGGGGAGGGCTGGGGCCAACGTCCTGACTTTC.

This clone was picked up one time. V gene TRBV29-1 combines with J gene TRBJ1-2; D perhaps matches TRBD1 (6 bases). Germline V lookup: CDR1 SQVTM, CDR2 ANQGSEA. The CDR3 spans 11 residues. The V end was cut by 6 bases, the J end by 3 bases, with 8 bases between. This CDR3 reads CSVGGDYGYTF. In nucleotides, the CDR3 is TGCAGCGTAGGGGGGGACTATGGCTACACCTTC. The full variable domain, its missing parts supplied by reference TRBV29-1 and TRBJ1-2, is SAVISQKPSRDICQRGTSLTIQCQVDSQVTMMFWYRQQPGQSLTLIATANQGSEATYESGFVIDKFPISRPNLTFSTLTVSNMSPEDSSIYLCSVGGDYGYTFGSGTRLTVV.

Here the CDR3 reads CASSLTLGGMGNQPQHF. Written as DNA, the CDR3 is TGTGCCAGCAGCTTAACTTTAGGGGGCATGGGCAATCAGCCCCAGCATTTT. The chain couples TRBV7-2 to TRBJ1-5; the match to TRBD1 covers 7 bases. The ends lost 2 bases at V and 2 bases at J; junction bases unmatched: 9. The CDR3 spans 17 residues. Germline values: CDR1 SGHTA, CDR2 FQGNSA.

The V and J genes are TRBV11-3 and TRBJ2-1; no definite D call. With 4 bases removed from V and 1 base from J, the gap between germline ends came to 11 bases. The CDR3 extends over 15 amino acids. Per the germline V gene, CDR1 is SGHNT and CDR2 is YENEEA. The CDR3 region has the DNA TGTGCCAGCAGCTCTCCAAGAGATTCCTACAATGAGCAGTTCTTC. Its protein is CASSSPRDSYNEQFF.

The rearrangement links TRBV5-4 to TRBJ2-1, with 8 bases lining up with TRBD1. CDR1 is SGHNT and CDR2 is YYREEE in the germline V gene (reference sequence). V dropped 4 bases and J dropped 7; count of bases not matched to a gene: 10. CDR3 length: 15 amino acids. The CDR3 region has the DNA TGTGCCAGCAGCCTCGGACAGGGTAGTTCGAATGAGCAGTTCTTC. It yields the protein CASSLGQGSSNEQFF.

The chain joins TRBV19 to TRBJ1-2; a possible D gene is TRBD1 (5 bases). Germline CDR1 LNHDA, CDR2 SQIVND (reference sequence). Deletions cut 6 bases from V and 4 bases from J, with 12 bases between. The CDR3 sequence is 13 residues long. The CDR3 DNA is TGTGCCAGTAGAAGACCAGGGATCTATGGCTACACCTTC. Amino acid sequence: CASRRPGIYGYTF.

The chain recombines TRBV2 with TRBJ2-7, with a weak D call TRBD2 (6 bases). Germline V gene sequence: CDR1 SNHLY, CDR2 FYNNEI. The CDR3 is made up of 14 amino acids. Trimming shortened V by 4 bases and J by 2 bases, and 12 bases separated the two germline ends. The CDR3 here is CASSVGGMAYEQYF. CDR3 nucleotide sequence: TGTGCCAGCAGTGTGGGCGGGATGGCCTACGAGCAGTACTTC.

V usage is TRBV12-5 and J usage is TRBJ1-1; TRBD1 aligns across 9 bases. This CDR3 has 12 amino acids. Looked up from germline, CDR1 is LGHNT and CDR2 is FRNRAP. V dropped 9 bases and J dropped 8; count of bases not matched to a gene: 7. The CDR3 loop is CASGTGFAEAFF. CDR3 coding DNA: TGTGCTAGCGGGACAGGGTTCGCCGAAGCTTTCTTT.

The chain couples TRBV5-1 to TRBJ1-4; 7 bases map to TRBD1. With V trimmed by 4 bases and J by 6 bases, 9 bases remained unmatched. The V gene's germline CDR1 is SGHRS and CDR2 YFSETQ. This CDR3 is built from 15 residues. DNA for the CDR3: TGCGCCAGCAGCCCCCTCGGACAGGCGCATGAAAAACTGTTTTTT. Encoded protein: CASSPLGQAHEKLFF.

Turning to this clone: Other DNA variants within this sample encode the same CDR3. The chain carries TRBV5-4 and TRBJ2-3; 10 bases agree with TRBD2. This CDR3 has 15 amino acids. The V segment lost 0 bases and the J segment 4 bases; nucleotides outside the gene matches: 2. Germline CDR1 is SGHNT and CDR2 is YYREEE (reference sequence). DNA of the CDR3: TGTGCCAGCAGCTTGGAGCTAGCGGGAGCAGATACGCAGTATTTT. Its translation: CASSLELAGADTQYF.

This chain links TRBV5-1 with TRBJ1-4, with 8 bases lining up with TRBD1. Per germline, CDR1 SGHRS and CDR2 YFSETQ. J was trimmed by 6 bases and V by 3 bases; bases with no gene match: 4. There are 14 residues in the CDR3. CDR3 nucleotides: TGCGCCAGCAGCTGGACAGGGAGGGATGAAAAACTGTTTTTT. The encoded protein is CASSWTGRDEKLFF.

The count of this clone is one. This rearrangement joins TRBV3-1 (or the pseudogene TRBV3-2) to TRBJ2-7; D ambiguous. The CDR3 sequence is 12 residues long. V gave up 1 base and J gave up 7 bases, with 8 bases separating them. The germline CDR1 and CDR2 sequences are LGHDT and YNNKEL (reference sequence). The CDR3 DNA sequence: TGTGCCAGCAGCCAAGGGCGGTCTGAGCAGTACTTC. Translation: CASSQGRSEQYF.

CDR3 DNA: TGTGCCAGCTCACCACTTGGTCATGGACAGGGGGCGAATCAGCCCCAGCATTTT. This encodes CASSPLGHGQGANQPQHF. The genes are TRBV18 and TRBJ1-5, with 11 bases aligning to TRBD1. The J segment lost 4 bases and the V segment lost 1 base, leaving 9 bases of the junction unmatched. The length of the CDR3 is 18 residues. Germline V lookup: CDR1 KGHSH, CDR2 LQKENI.

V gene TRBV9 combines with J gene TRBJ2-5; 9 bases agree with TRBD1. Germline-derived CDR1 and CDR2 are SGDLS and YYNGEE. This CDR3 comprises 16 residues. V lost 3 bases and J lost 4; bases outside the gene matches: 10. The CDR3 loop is CASSATTGGYGETQYF. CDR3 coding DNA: TGTGCCAGCAGCGCTACTACAGGGGGCTACGGAGAGACCCAGTACTTC.

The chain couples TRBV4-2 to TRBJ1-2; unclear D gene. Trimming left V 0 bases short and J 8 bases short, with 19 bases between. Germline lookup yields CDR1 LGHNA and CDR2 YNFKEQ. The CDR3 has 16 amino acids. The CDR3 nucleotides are TGTGCCAGCAGCCAAGAAATCTCTACGCAGTCGGGGGGCTACACCTTC. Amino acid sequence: CASSQEISTQSGGYTF.

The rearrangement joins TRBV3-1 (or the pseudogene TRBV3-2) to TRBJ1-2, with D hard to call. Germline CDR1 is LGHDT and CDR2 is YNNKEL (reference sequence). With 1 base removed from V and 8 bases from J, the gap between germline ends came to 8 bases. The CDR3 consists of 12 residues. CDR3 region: CASSQVNAGYTF. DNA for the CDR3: TGTGCCAGCAGCCAAGTTAACGCGGGCTACACCTTC.

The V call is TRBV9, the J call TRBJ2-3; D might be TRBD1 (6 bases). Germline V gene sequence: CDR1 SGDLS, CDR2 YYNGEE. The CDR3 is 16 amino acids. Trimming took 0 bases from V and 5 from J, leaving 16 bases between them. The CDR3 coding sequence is TGTGCCAGCAGCGTAGGTTACAGGGTTGGGAGAGATACGCAGTATTTT. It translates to CASSVGYRVGRDTQYF.